These 20 T cell receptor beta chains were sequenced from one sample in a study of blood T cell repertoires in COVID-19. The protocol was immunoSEQ multiplex PCR, while the TCRdb copy is restricted to in-frame clones and leaves out a portion. This sample has a few hundred thousand clones, with 70% to 85% found just once. The sample was PBMCs or T cells enriched from blood (not recorded which). Every receptor here comes from a woman aged 60 to 75 who had recovered from COVID-19.

This clone was found once. The chain couples TRBV5-5 to TRBJ1-5; D not certain. Germline-derived CDR1 and CDR2 are SGHKS and YYEKEE (reference sequence). This CDR3 has 14 amino acids. Trimming took off 3 bases at V and 9 bases at J, with 16 bases between the two ends. The chain's CDR3 is CASSSALTALPQHF. CDR3 nucleotide sequence: TGTGCCAGCAGCTCGGCACTAACGGCGCTGCCCCAGCATTTT.

The rearrangement links TRBV10-3 to TRBJ2-2, with a possible D match to TRBD2 (5 bases). CDR3 length equals 16 residues. V dropped 0 bases and J dropped 3 bases, with 11 bases sitting between them. Germline CDR1 is ENHRY and CDR2 is SYGVKD. CDR3 bases: TGTGCCATCAGTGAGTCGAGGGCCGTGGACACCGGGGAGCTGTTTTTT. It translates to CAISESRAVDTGELFF.

The chain links TRBV3-1 (or the pseudogene TRBV3-2) to TRBJ1-2, with 12 bases identical to TRBD1. J gave up 7 bases and V 3 bases, and 3 bases lay outside the gene matches. The CDR3 extends over 14 amino acids. Looked up from germline, CDR1 is LGHDT and CDR2 is YNNKEL (reference sequence). This CDR3 reads CASSQGQGAGGYTF. CDR3 bases: TGTGCCAGCAGCCAGGGACAGGGGGCCGGTGGCTACACCTTC.

Written as DNA, the CDR3 is TGTGCCAGCAGCCATCTACAGGGGAATTACGAGCAGTACTTC. Amino acid sequence: CASSHLQGNYEQYF. V is TRBV14 and J is TRBJ2-7; TRBD1 matches at 7 bases. Germline V gene sequence: CDR1 SGHDN, CDR2 FVKESK. Losses at the gene ends were 3 bases for V and 4 bases for J; bases not matched to a gene: 6. The CDR3 loop spans 14 amino acids.

The V and J genes are TRBV27 and TRBJ2-1; tentative D call: TRBD2 (5 bases). V lost 5 bases and J 7 bases, leaving 15 bases between the germline ends. Germline CDR1 is MNHEY and CDR2 is SMNVEV (reference sequence). CDR3 length: 14 residues. This CDR3 is CASSMGWERNEQFF. The DNA of the CDR3 is TGTGCCAGCAGTATGGGGTGGGAGAGGAATGAGCAGTTCTTC.

V is TRBV29-1 and J is TRBJ2-3; 14 bases agree with TRBD2. The length of the CDR3 is 15 residues. From germline, CDR1 is SQVTM and CDR2 ANQGSEA. The CDR3 sequence is CSGRLGLAGEGTQYF. In DNA, the CDR3 is TGCAGTGGCCGATTGGGACTAGCGGGAGAAGGTACGCAGTATTTT.

The chain uses TRBV10-2 and TRBJ2-1, with D possibly being TRBD1 (5 bases). Between the trimmed V and J ends, which lost 2 bases and 7 bases, there was a span of 12 bases. The CDR3 runs 14 residues. The germline gives CDR1 WSHSY, CDR2 SAAADI. CDR3 sequence: CASSEGQGRNEQFF. CDR3 DNA: TGCGCCAGCAGTGAGGGCCAGGGTAGGAATGAGCAGTTCTTC.

V gene TRBV6-5 combines with J gene TRBJ2-2; 7 bases are shared with TRBD2. This CDR3 is built from 13 residues. CDR1 is MNHEY and CDR2 is SVGAGI in the germline V gene. Germline trimming cut 10 bases from V and 4 bases from J; bases unmatched to any gene: 6. CDR3 DNA: TGTGCCACCCACCGGGGGGTCACCGGGGAGCTGTTTTTT. Its protein product is CATHRGVTGELFF.

J is TRBJ1-4 and V is TRBV3-1 (or the pseudogene TRBV3-2); D unresolved. CDR3 length equals 15 residues. Per germline, CDR1 LGHDT and CDR2 YNNKEL (reference sequence). The ends were cut back, 3 bases at V and 3 bases at J, with 11 bases in the middle. CDR3: CASSHGRGPNEKLFF. The CDR3 region has the DNA TGTGCCAGCAGCCATGGAAGAGGGCCTAATGAAAAACTGTTTTTT.

The J gene is TRBJ1-3, the V gene TRBV18; D remains ambiguous. Germline V gene data show CDR1 as KGHSH and CDR2 as LQKENI. The CDR3 spans 16 residues. The germline V and J ends were trimmed by 2 bases and 0 bases, with 11 bases remaining between them. In DNA, the CDR3 is TGTGCCAGCTCACCAGCGCAGGCCGGCTCTGGAAACACCATATATTTT. It yields the protein CASSPAQAGSGNTIYF.

This chain links TRBV5-4 with TRBJ2-2; TRBD1 matches at 7 bases. V lost 3 bases and J lost 2; bases outside the gene matches: 10. CDR3 length: 17 amino acids. Germline V gives CDR1 SGHNT, CDR2 YYREEE (reference sequence). CDR3 region: CASSSPLRGINTGELFF. The CDR3, as DNA: TGTGCCAGCAGCTCGCCGCTCAGGGGGATAAACACCGGGGAGCTGTTTTTT.

The genes are TRBV2 and TRBJ1-2; 7 positions match TRBD1. Germline values: CDR1 SNHLY, CDR2 FYNNEI. The CDR3 extends over 13 amino acids. V shed 4 bases and J 5 bases; nucleotides not matched to a gene: 4. The CDR3 DNA reads as TGTGCCAGCAGTGCATCCAGGGGGTATGGCTACACCTTC. This encodes CASSASRGYGYTF.

The V gene is TRBV7-3, the J gene TRBJ2-7; tentatively, D is TRBD1 (5 bases). Trimming took 5 bases from V and 6 from J, leaving 14 bases between them. From germline, CDR1 is SGHTA and CDR2 FQGTGA. This CDR3 has 13 residues. The CDR3 sequence: CASSLDQGGEQYF. The CDR3 coding sequence is TGTGCCAGCAGCCTTGACCAGGGTGGCGAGCAGTACTTC.

The CDR3 region is CASSLEDRGRTEAFF. CDR3 coding DNA: TGCGCCAGCAGCTTGGAGGACAGGGGGCGCACTGAAGCTTTCTTT. The chain joins TRBV5-1 to TRBJ1-1; 11 nucleotides align to TRBD1. The CDR3 extends over 15 amino acids. Germline V gene sequence: CDR1 SGHRS, CDR2 YFSETQ. V shed 0 bases, J shed 4 bases, and the junction held 2 bases outside the gene matches.

V is TRBV2 and J is TRBJ1-2; D is undetermined. Per the germline V gene, CDR1 is SNHLY and CDR2 is FYNNEI. Trimming stripped 3 bases from V and 4 bases from J, with 6 bases between. The CDR3 spans 12 residues. The CDR3 loop reads CASSDRIYGYTF. In nucleotides, the CDR3 is TGTGCCAGCAGTGACAGAATCTATGGCTACACCTTC.

The V gene is TRBV2, the J gene TRBJ1-1; D remains unclear. Germline assignment: CDR1 SNHLY and CDR2 FYNNEI. This CDR3 has 14 amino acids. V lost 6 bases and J 4 bases, leaving 15 bases between the germline ends. The CDR3 region is CASRPGSRSTEAFF. The CDR3 DNA is TGTGCCAGCAGACCCGGGTCCCGGAGCACTGAAGCTTTCTTT.

This chain joins TRBV21-1 and TRBJ2-7; the DNA was not used to check the table's D call, TRBD2. TRBV21-1 corresponds to a pseudogene. CDR3 size: 17 residues. The CDR3 spells CASSKKGRAGGFNEQYF. The CDR3 region has the DNA TGTGCCAGCAGCAAAAAGGGGCGAGCGGGAGGGTTTAACGAGCAGTACTTC.

This clone has a handful of counts. The rearrangement links TRBV10-3 to TRBJ1-5; tentatively, D is TRBD1 (5 bases). CDR1 is ENHRY, CDR2 SYGVKD, per germline. There are 12 residues in the CDR3. The V and J ends lost 2 bases and 6 bases respectively, with 5 bases between them. CDR3 residues: CAISEDSQPQHF. The CDR3 DNA follows: TGTGCCATCAGTGAGGACAGTCAGCCCCAGCATTTT.

The V gene is TRBV19, the J gene TRBJ2-7; tentatively, D is TRBD1 (6 bases). Germline loops: CDR1 LNHDA, CDR2 SQIVND (reference sequence). With 5 bases removed from V and 3 bases from J, the gap between germline ends came to 14 bases. The CDR3 runs to 14 residues. CDR3 residues: CASSPTGTYYEQYF. The DNA of the CDR3 is TGTGCCAGTAGTCCAACCGGGACATACTACGAGCAGTACTTC.

V usage is TRBV3-1 (or the pseudogene TRBV3-2) and J usage is TRBJ2-5; 9 bases align to TRBD2. The V gene's germline CDR1 is LGHDT and CDR2 YNNKEL (reference sequence). With V trimmed by 2 bases and J by 5 bases, 15 bases remained unmatched. The CDR3 runs 18 residues. The CDR3 nucleotides read TGTGCCAGCAGCCAACCGAGAGGTAGCGGGGGCCGGGGGGAGACCCAGTACTTC. Translation gives CASSQPRGSGGRGETQYF.